These 15 T cell receptor beta chains were sequenced from one sample in a study of CD8 T cells in ankylosing spondylitis. TCRdb reprocessed the 5' RACE reads with MiXCR, giving one entry per CDR3 protein. This table has roughly 220,000 distinct CDR3 sequences, under 12% appearing once. Sequencing input: blood, either unsorted or a sorted T cell fraction (not recorded which). These receptors were collected from a male donor with ankylosing spondylitis or in good health (not recorded which).

This clonotype was picked up many times. The chain uses TRBV20-1 and TRBJ1-2, with 8 bases fitting TRBD1. The germline gives CDR1 DFQATT, CDR2 SNEGSKA (reference sequence). The CDR3 spans 15 residues. Trimming at V came to 2 bases and at J to 3 bases, leaving 8 bases not matched to a gene. The chain's CDR3 is CSARPQGVNDYGYTF. CDR3 bases: TGCAGTGCTAGACCACAGGGGGTGAACGACTATGGCTACACCTTC.

This clonotype has a handful of counts. The chain employs TRBV7-2 and TRBJ1-2, with no clear D. The germline V gene has CDR1 SGHTA and CDR2 FQGNSA. The V end lost 0 bases, the J end lost 1 base, and 6 bases lay between the germline ends. This CDR3 has 14 amino acids. The CDR3, as DNA: TGTGCCAGCAGCTTAGCGCATAGTAACTATGGCTACACCTTC. It encodes CASSLAHSNYGYTF.

This clonotype was seen a handful of times. V is TRBV20-1 and J is TRBJ2-5; a weak D match, TRBD1 (5 bases). V was shortened by 6 bases and J by 4 bases, with 15 bases between the two germline ends. The CDR3 contains 13 residues. Germline V gene sequence: CDR1 DFQATT, CDR2 SNEGSKA (reference sequence). The CDR3 DNA reads TGCAGTGCCAGCCGGCAGGGCGTAGAGACCCAGTACTTC. Protein: CSASRQGVETQYF.

The V gene is TRBV19, the J gene TRBJ1-1, with TRBD1 identical over 8 bases. From germline, CDR1 is LNHDA and CDR2 SQIVND (reference sequence). With 5 bases clipped from V and 6 bases from J, the junction kept 5 bases outside the gene matches. The CDR3 is made up of 13 amino acids. CDR3 DNA: TGTGCCAGTAGTTTGGACAGGGAGGCTGAAGCTTTCTTT. It translates to CASSLDREAEAFF.

This clonotype was picked up a small number of times. This rearrangement joins TRBV7-2 to TRBJ1-3; 8 nucleotides agree with TRBD1. Germline CDR1 and CDR2: SGHTA and FQGNSA. V dropped 5 bases and J dropped 4; count of bases not matched to a gene: 10. This CDR3 is 16 amino acids long. The CDR3 nucleotides read TGTGCCAGCAGCCGTCGACAGGGGCCCGCCGGAAACACCATATATTTT. This translates into CASSRRQGPAGNTIYF. Complete variable domain (other parts from reference TRBV7-2 and TRBJ1-3): GAGVSQSPSNKVTEKGKDVELRCDPISGHTALYWYRQSLGQGLEFLIYFQGNSAPDKSGLPSDRFSAERTGGSVSTLTIQRTQQEDSAVYLCASSRRQGPAGNTIYFGEGSWLTVV.

This clonotype was seen at least ten times. This chain connects TRBV7-2 to TRBJ1-3; D is unclear. V was clipped by 2 bases and J by 0 bases, with 8 bases between them. The germline V gene encodes CDR1 SGHTA and CDR2 FQGNSA. The CDR3 is 15 amino acids. The CDR3 region is CASSLSPSSGNTIYF. In DNA form, the CDR3 reads TGTGCCAGCAGCTTATCCCCTAGCTCTGGAAACACCATATATTTT.

This chain links TRBV7-3 with TRBJ1-6; no reliable D call. The V and J ends lost 6 bases and 14 bases respectively, with 17 bases between them. CDR1 SGHTA and CDR2 FQGTGA come from the germline V gene. This CDR3 contains 13 residues. Here the CDR3 reads CASSQTVPQALHF. For the CDR3, the DNA is TGTGCCAGCAGTCAAACAGTCCCGCAGGCCCTCCACTTT.

Many counts were recorded for this clonotype. V gene TRBV20-1 combines with J gene TRBJ1-6; weak D call: TRBD1 (5 bases). The ends were cut back, 5 bases at V and 3 bases at J, with 14 bases in the middle. Germline V lookup: CDR1 DFQATT, CDR2 SNEGSKA (reference sequence). The CDR3 totals 15 residues. For the CDR3, the DNA is TGCAGTGCTGTCGACAGTCCCAACTATAATTCACCCCTCCACTTT. It translates to CSAVDSPNYNSPLHF.

J is TRBJ1-3 and V is TRBV6-5; unclear D gene. The CDR3 runs to 16 residues. Trimming took off 2 bases at V and 0 bases at J, with 11 bases between the two ends. CDR1 is MNHEY and CDR2 is SVGAGI in the germline V gene. The DNA of the CDR3 is TGTGCCAGCAGTTACGATCCAGGTGGCTCTGGAAACACCATATATTTT. Translating it yields CASSYDPGGSGNTIYF.

The chain employs TRBV3-1 and TRBJ2-2; D gene ambiguous. Germline assignment: CDR1 LGHDT and CDR2 YNNKEL (reference sequence). Trimming left V 4 bases short and J 0 bases short, with 6 bases between. This CDR3 has 14 amino acids. The CDR3 sequence: CASSPYTNTGELFF. The CDR3 DNA reads as TGTGCCAGCAGCCCTTACACGAACACCGGGGAGCTGTTTTTT.

Of note for this clonotype: At one boundary the junction diverges from the germline segment, which might be a read error. V gene TRBV7-9 combines with J gene TRBJ1-3; D possibly corresponds to TRBD1 (6 bases). The CDR3 is 12 amino acids. CDR1 is SEHNR, CDR2 FQNEAQ, per germline (reference sequence). Written as DNA, the CDR3 is TGTGCCAGCAGCACGACAGGAAACAACATATATTTT. Amino acid sequence: CASSTTGNNIYF. Variable domain in full (rest from reference TRBV7-9 and TRBJ1-3): DTGVSQNPRHKITKRGQNVTFRCDPISEHNRLYWYRQTLGQGPEFLTYFQNEAQLEKSRLLSDRFSAERPKGSFSTLEIQRTEQGDSAMYLCASSTTGNNIYFGEGSWLTVV.

This clonotype was recorded at least ten times. The chain joins TRBV11-3 to TRBJ2-5; 15 bases line up with TRBD2. There are 18 residues in the CDR3. The ends lost 1 base at V and 0 bases at J; junction bases unmatched: 3. The germline V gene encodes CDR1 SGHNT and CDR2 YENEEA. CDR3 sequence (DNA): TGTGCCAGCAGCTTAGGGGGACTAGCGGGGGGTTACCAAGAGACCCAGTACTTC. Its protein is CASSLGGLAGGYQETQYF.

This clonotype was found many times. The chain combines TRBV7-9 with TRBJ1-4, with no clear D. V was clipped by 5 bases and J by 6 bases, with 7 bases between them. Germline V CDR1 and CDR2: SEHNR, FQNEAQ (reference sequence). This CDR3 has 12 residues. CDR3 amino acids: CASSNADEKLFF. CDR3 DNA: TGTGCCAGCAGCAATGCGGATGAAAAACTGTTTTTT.

This chain joins TRBV6-1 and TRBJ1-4; TRBD1 might be the D (6 bases). This CDR3 region has 18 residues. Trimming stripped 7 bases from V and 0 bases from J, with 21 bases between. CDR1 and CDR2 (germline): MNHNS, SASEGT. In DNA form, the CDR3 reads TGTGCCAGCATCGTCAACAGGGCCGGCGAAGCAACTAATGAAAAACTGTTTTTT. It encodes CASIVNRAGEATNEKLFF.

The chain is built from TRBV7-2 and TRBJ1-4; tentatively, D is TRBD1 (5 bases). This CDR3 is 15 amino acids long. V was pared by 6 bases and J by 5 bases, with 16 bases between. CDR1 and CDR2 from the germline V gene are SGHTA and FQGNSA. The CDR3 loop reads CASSRPGGGNEKLFF. The CDR3, as DNA: TGTGCCAGCAGTCGACCGGGGGGGGGAAATGAAAAACTGTTTTTT.